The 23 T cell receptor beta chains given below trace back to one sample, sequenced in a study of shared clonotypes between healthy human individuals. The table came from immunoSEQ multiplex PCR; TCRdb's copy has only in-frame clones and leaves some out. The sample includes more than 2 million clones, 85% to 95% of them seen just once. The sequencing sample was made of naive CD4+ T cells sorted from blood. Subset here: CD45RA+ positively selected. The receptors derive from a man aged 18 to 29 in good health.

Written as DNA, the CDR3 is TGTGCCAGCAGTTACTTGTCCGTGACAGCCTACGAGCAGTACTTC. It is translated as CASSYLSVTAYEQYF. This chain links TRBV6-5 with TRBJ2-7, with D perhaps matching TRBD1 (5 bases). Trimming stripped 1 base from V and 2 bases from J, with 12 bases between. CDR1 and CDR2 (germline): MNHEY, SVGAGI. This CDR3 has 15 amino acids.

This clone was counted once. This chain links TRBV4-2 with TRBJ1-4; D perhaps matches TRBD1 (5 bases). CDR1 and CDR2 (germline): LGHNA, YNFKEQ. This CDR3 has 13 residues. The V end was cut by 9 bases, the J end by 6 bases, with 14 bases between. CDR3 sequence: CASSGQGDEKLFF. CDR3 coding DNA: TGTGCCAGTTCTGGGCAGGGAGATGAAAAACTGTTTTTT.

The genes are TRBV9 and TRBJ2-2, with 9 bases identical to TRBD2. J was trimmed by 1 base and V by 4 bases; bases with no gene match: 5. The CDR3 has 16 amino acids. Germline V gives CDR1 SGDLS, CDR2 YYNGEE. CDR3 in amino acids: CASSPGLALNTGELFF. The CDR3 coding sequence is TGTGCCAGCAGCCCCGGACTAGCGCTGAACACCGGGGAGCTGTTTTTT.

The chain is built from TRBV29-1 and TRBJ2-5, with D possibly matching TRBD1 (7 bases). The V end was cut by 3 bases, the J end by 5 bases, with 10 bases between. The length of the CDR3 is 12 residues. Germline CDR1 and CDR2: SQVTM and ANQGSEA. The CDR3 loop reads CSVDRGVETQYF. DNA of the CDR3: TGCAGCGTTGACAGGGGGGTGGAGACCCAGTACTTC.

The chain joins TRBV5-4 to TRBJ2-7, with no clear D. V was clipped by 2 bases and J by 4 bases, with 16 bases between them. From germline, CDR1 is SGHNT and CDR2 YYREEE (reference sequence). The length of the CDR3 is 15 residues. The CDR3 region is CASSFGISGPYEQYF. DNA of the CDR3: TGTGCCAGCAGCTTTGGTATCAGTGGCCCTTACGAGCAGTACTTC.

The CDR3 reads CASSLGGQGPNQPQHF. The CDR3 DNA follows: TGTGCCAGCAGCTTGGGGGGACAGGGCCCCAATCAGCCCCAGCATTTT. This chain joins TRBV5-6 and TRBJ1-5; TRBD1 agrees at 9 bases. CDR3 length: 16 amino acids. Germline CDR1 and CDR2: SGHDT and YYEEEE. The V and J ends lost 0 bases and 3 bases, in that order; junction bases with no gene match: 4.

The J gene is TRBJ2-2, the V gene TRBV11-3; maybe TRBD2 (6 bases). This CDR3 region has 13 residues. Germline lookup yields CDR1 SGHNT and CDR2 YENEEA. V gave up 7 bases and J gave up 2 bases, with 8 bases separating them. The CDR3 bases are TGTGCCAGCATGGCGGGAAACACCGGGGAGCTGTTTTTT. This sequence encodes CASMAGNTGELFF. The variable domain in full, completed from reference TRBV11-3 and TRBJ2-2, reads EAGVVQSPRYKIIEKKQPVAFWCNPISGHNTLYWYLQNLGQGPELLIRYENEEAVDDSQLPKDRFSAERLKGVDSTLKIQPAELGDSAVYLCASMAGNTGELFFGEGSRLTVL.

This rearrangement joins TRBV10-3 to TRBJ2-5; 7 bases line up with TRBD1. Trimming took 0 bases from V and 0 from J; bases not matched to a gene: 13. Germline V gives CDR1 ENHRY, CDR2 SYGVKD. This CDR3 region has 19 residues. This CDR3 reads CAISESKQGRISDQETQYF. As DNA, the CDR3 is TGTGCCATCAGTGAGTCGAAACAGGGGAGAATATCGGACCAAGAGACCCAGTACTTC.

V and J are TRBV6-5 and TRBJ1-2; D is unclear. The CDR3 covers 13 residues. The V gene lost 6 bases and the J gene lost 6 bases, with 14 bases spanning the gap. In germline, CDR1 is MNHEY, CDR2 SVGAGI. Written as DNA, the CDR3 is TGTGCCAGCAGAGCTCTAGGGAAGGATGGCTACACCTTC. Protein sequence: CASRALGKDGYTF.

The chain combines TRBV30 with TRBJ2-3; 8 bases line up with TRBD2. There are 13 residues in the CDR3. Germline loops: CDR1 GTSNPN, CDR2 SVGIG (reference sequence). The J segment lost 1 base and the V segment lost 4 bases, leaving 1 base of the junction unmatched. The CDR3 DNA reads TGTGCCTGGACCGGGAGGGGCACAGATACGCAGTATTTT. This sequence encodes CAWTGRGTDTQYF. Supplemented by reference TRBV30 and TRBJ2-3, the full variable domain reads SQTIHQWPATLVQPVGSPLSLECTVEGTSNPNLYWYRQAAGRGLQLLFYSVGIGQISSEVPQNLSASRPQDRQFILSSKKLLLSDSGFYLCAWTGRGTDTQYFGPGTRLTVL.

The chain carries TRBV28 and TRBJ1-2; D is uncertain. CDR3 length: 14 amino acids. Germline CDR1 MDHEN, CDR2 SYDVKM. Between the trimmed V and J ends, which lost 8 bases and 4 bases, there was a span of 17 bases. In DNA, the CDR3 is TGTGCCAGCCAATACTCCAAGGGCACCTATGGCTACACCTTC. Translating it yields CASQYSKGTYGYTF.

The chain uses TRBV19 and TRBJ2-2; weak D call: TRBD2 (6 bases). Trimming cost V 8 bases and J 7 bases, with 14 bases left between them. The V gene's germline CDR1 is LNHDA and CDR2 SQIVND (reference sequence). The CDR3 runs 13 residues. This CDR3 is CASRTVGGGELFF. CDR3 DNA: TGTGCCAGTCGGACTGTCGGGGGCGGGGAGCTGTTTTTT.

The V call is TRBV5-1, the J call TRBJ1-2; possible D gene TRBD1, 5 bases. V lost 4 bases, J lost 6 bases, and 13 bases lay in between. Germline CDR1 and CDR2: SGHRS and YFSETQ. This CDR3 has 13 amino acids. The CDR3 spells CASSLPGTDGYTF. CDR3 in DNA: TGCGCCAGCAGCCTTCCGGGGACGGATGGCTACACCTTC.

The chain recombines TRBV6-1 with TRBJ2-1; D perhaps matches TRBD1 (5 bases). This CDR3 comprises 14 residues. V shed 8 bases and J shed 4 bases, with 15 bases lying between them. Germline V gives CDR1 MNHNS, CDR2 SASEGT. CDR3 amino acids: CASSSAGNYNEQFF. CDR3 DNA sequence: TGTGCCAGCTCGTCGGCAGGGAATTACAATGAGCAGTTCTTC.

CDR3: CASSFRSGRGNEQFF. The CDR3 DNA reads TGTGCCAGCAGCTTTCGGAGCGGGAGGGGCAATGAGCAGTTCTTC. The J gene is TRBJ2-1, the V gene TRBV7-2; 10 nucleotides line up with TRBD2. The CDR3 spans 15 residues. CDR1 and CDR2 from the germline V gene are SGHTA and FQGNSA. J lost 6 bases, V lost 3 bases, and 5 bases had no gene match.

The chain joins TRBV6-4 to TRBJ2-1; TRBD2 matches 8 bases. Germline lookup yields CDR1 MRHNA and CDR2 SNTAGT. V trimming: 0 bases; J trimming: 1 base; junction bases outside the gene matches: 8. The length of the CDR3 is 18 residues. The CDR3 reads CASSDSWLAGISYNEQFF. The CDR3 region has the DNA TGTGCCAGCAGTGACTCTTGGCTAGCGGGTATATCCTACAATGAGCAGTTCTTC.

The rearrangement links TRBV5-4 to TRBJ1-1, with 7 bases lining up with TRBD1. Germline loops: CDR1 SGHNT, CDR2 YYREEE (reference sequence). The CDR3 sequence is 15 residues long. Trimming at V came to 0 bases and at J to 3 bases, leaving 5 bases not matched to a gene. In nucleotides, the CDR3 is TGTGCCAGCAGCTTGGGAGTCAGGGGGGACACTGAAGCTTTCTTT. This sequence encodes CASSLGVRGDTEAFF.

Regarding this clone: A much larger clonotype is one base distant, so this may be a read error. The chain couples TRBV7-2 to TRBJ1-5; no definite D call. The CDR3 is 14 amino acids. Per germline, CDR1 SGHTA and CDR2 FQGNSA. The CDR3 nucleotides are TGTGCCAGCAGCCCCCTCGCGGGCAATCAGCCCCGGCATTTT. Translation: CASSPLAGNQPRHF.

CDR3: CASSQHLGAAGDEQFF. The CDR3 DNA follows: TGCGCCAGCAGCCAACACCTGGGGGCCGCGGGGGATGAGCAGTTCTTC. The gene calls are TRBV4-3 and TRBJ2-1, with D possibly matching TRBD2 (7 bases). The V gene lost 2 bases and the J gene lost 8 bases, with 19 bases spanning the gap. The CDR3 runs 16 residues. The germline CDR1 and CDR2 sequences are LGHNA and YSLEER.

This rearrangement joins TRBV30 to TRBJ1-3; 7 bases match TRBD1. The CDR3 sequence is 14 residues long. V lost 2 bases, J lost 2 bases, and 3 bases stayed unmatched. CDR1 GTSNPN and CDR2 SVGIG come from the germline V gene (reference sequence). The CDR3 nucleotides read TGTGCCTGGAGTACAGGGGTGGCTGGAAACACCATATATTTT. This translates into CAWSTGVAGNTIYF.

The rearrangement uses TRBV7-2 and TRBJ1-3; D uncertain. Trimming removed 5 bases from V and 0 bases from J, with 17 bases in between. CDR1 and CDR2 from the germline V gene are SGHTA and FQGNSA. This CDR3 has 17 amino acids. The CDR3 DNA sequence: TGTGCCAGCAGCCGAGGGCTAGGACGCTCCTCTGGAAACACCATATATTTT. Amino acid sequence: CASSRGLGRSSGNTIYF.

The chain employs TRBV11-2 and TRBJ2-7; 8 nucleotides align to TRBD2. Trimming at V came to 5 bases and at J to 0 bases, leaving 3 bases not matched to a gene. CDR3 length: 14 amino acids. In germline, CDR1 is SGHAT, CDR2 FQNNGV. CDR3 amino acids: CASSGTRDSYEQYF. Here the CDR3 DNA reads TGTGCCAGCAGCGGGACTAGGGACTCCTACGAGCAGTACTTC.

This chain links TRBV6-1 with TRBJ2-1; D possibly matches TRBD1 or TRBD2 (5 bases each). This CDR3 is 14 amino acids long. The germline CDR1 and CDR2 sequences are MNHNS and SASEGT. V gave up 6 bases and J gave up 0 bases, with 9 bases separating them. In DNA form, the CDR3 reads TGTGCCAGCAGGGTGGGGGTCTCCTACAATGAGCAGTTCTTC. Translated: CASRVGVSYNEQFF.